The 2 T cell receptor beta chains given below trace back to one sample, sequenced in a study of T cells expressing NK-cell markers. After re-calling the 5' RACE reads, TCRdb lists one entry per CDR3 protein, DNA absent. The sample has about 440,000 distinct CDR3 sequences. The specimen was blood T cells: a sorted CD56 or NKG2C T cell subset, CD4+ or CD8+ T cells, or bulk PBMC T cells (not recorded which). The receptor set was obtained from a woman aged 18 to 75 in good health.

The J gene is TRBJ2-1, the V gene TRBV4-3; TCRdb selects TRBD1, and the lack of DNA leaves this call unchecked. CDR1 is LGHNA, CDR2 YSLEER, per germline. CDR3 length equals 17 residues. This CDR3 is CASSQAVTGRLYNEQFF.

The rearrangement joins TRBV9 to TRBJ1-2; TCRdb's D gene call, TRBD1, goes unchecked for lack of DNA. CDR1 SGDLS and CDR2 YYNGEE come from the germline V gene. The CDR3 sequence is 15 residues long. CDR3 residues: CASSPGAVLNYGYTF. Based on the CDR3 plus reference TRBV9 and TRBJ1-2, the full variable domain is DSGVTQTPKHLITATGQRVTLRCSPRSGDLSVYWYQQSLDQGLQFLIQYYNGEERAKGNILERFSAQQFPDLHSELNLSSLELGDSALYFCASSPGAVLNYGYTFGSGTRLTVV.